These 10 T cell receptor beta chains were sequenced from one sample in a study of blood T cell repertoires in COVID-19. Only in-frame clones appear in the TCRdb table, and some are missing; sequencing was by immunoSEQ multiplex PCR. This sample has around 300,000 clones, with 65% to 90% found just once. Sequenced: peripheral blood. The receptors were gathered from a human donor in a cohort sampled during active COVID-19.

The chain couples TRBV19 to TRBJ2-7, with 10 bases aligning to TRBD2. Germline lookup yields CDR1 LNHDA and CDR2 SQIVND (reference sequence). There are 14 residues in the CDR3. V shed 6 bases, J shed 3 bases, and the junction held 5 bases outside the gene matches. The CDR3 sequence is CASRESGRGYEQYF. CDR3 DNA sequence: TGTGCCAGTAGGGAAAGCGGGAGGGGCTACGAGCAGTACTTC.

CDR3 amino acids: CASRPGGGNTGELFF. DNA for the CDR3: TGTGCCAGCCGCCCGGGAGGGGGAAACACCGGGGAGCTGTTTTTT. The chain has TRBV28 and TRBJ2-2; 8 positions match TRBD2. This CDR3 is built from 15 residues. Trimming took 8 bases from V and 2 from J; bases not matched to a gene: 7. Germline V gene sequence: CDR1 MDHEN, CDR2 SYDVKM. Looking up the rest from reference TRBV28 and TRBJ2-2 gives the full variable domain: DVKVTQSSRYLVKRTGEKVFLECVQDMDHENMFWYRQDPGLGLRLIYFSYDVKMKEKGDIPEGYSVSREKKERFSLILESASTNQTSMYLCASRPGGGNTGELFFGEGSRLTVL.

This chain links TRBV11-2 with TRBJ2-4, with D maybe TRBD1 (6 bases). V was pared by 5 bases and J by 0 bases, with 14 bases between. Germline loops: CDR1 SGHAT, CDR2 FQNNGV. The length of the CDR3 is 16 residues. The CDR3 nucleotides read TGTGCCAGCAGCACCCCAGACAGGCTAGCCAAAAACATTCAGTACTTC. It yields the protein CASSTPDRLAKNIQYF.

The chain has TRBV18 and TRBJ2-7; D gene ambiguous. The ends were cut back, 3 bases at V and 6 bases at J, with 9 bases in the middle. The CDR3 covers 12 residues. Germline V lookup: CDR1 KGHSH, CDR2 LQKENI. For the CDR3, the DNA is TGTGCCAGCTCACCCTCAGGATCCGAGCAGTACTTC. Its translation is CASSPSGSEQYF.

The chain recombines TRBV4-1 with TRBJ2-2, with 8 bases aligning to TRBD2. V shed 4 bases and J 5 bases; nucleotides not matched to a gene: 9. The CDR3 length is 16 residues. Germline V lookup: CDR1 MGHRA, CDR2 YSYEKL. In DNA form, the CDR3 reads TGCGCCAGCAGCCTTTCCGGGACTAGTGCTACCGGGGAGCTGTTTTTT. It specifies CASSLSGTSATGELFF.

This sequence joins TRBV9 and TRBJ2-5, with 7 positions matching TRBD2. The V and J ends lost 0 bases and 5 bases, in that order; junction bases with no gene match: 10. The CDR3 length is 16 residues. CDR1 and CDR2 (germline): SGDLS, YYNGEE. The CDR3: CASSVGVGGLIETQYF. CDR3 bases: TGTGCCAGCAGCGTAGGGGTGGGAGGGCTGATCGAGACCCAGTACTTC.

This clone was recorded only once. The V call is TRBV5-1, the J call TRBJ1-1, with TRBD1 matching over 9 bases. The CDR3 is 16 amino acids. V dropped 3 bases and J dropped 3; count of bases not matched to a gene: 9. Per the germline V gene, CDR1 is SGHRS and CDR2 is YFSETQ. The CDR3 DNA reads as TGCGCCAGCAGCTGGGACAGGGAAAGGGGGTACACTGAAGCTTTCTTT. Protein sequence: CASSWDRERGYTEAFF.

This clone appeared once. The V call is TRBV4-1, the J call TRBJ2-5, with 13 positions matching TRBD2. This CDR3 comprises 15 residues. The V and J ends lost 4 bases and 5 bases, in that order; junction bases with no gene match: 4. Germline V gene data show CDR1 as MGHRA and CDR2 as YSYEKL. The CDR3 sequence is CASSLRTSGSETQYF. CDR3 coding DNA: TGCGCCAGCAGCCTCCGGACTAGCGGGAGTGAGACCCAGTACTTC.

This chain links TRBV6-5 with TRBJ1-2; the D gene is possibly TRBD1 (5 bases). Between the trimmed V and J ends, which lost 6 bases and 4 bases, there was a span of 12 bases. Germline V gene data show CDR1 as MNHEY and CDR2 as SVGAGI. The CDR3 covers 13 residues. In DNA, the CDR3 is TGTGCCAGCAGAGATGACAGCTTCTATGGCTACACCTTC. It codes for CASRDDSFYGYTF.

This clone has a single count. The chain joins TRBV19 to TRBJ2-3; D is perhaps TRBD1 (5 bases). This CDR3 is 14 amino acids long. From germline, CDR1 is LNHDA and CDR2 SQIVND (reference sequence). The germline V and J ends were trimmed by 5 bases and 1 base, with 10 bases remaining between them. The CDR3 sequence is CASSSQQGTDTQYF. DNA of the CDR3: TGTGCCAGTAGTTCGCAACAGGGCACAGATACGCAGTATTTT.